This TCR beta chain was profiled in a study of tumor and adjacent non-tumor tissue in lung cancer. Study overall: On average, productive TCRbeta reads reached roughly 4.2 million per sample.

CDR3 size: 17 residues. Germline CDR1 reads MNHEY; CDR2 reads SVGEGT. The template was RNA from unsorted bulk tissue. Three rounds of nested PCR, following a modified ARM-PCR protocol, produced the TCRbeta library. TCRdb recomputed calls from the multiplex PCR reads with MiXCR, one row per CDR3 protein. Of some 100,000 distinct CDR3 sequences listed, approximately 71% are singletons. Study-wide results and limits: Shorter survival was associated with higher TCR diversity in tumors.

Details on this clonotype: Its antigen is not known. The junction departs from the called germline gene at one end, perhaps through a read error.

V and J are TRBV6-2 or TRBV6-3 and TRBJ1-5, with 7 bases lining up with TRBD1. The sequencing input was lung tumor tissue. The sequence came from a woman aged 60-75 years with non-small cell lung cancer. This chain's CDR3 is CATSLTRTGARDQPQHF. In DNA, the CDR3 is TGTGCCACCAGTCTAACCCGCACAGGGGCGAGGGATCAGCCCCAGCATTTT.